These T cell receptor beta chains were read from a single sample in a study of shared clonotypes between healthy human individuals. Profiled with immunoSEQ multiplex PCR; TCRdb holds only in-frame clones, not every one. Of some 2.1 million clones listed, around 96% are singletons. The source material was naive CD8+ T cells sorted from blood. The receptors originated from a man younger than 35 in good health. Both conserved end residues are part of each CDR3. A D gene is named only where the DNA matches it firmly. Where a row states a size, it is once, few, many or the class of an expanded clone; other rows omit it.

v_call: TRBV5-1; clone_size: .; j_call: TRBJ2-5; d_call: .; cdr3_aa: CASSSLSGYQETQYF; cdr3_nt: TGCGCCAGCAGCTCCCTGAGCGGGTACCAAGAGACCCAGTACTTC
v_call: TRBV28; clone_size: .; j_call: TRBJ2-7; d_call: TRBD1; cdr3_aa: CASSSNIIDRGDGGEQYF; cdr3_nt: TGTGCCAGCAGTTCAAACATAATAGACAGGGGGGATGGAGGCGAGCAGTACTTC
v_call: TRBV6-5; clone_size: .; j_call: TRBJ2-3; d_call: TRBD2; cdr3_aa: CASSFIAGGTDTQYF; cdr3_nt: TGTGCCAGCAGTTTTATAGCGGGGGGGACAGATACGCAGTATTTT
v_call: TRBV5-1; clone_size: .; j_call: TRBJ2-3; d_call: .; cdr3_aa: CASSLEGSLPDTQYF; cdr3_nt: TGCGCCAGCAGCTTGGAGGGGTCCCTGCCAGATACGCAGTATTTT
v_call: TRBV7-8; clone_size: .; j_call: TRBJ2-2; d_call: TRBD1; cdr3_aa: CASSLMGQGAVGELFF; cdr3_nt: TGTGCCAGCAGCTTAATGGGACAGGGGGCGGTCGGGGAGCTGTTTTTT
v_call: TRBV29-1; clone_size: .; j_call: TRBJ2-5; d_call: .; cdr3_aa: CSVEFPGGPRETQYF; cdr3_nt: TGCAGCGTTGAATTCCCCGGGGGCCCCAGGGAGACCCAGTACTTC
v_call: TRBV2; clone_size: .; j_call: TRBJ2-2; d_call: .; cdr3_aa: CASMGSGELFF; cdr3_nt: TGTGCCAGCATGGGGTCCGGGGAGCTGTTTTTT
v_call: TRBV5-8; clone_size: .; j_call: TRBJ2-7; d_call: .; cdr3_aa: CASSSSPGAPGEQYF; cdr3_nt: TGTGCCAGCAGCTCATCCCCAGGGGCCCCGGGCGAGCAGTACTTC
v_call: TRBV10-2; clone_size: .; j_call: TRBJ2-7; d_call: .; cdr3_aa: CASSPRGTGLVYEQYF; cdr3_nt: TGCGCCAGCAGTCCACGCGGAACAGGGTTAGTGTACGAGCAGTACTTC
v_call: TRBV6-6; clone_size: .; j_call: TRBJ2-3; d_call: .; cdr3_aa: CASINMGQSTDTQYF; cdr3_nt: TGTGCCAGCATTAATATGGGCCAGAGCACAGATACGCAGTATTTT
v_call: TRBV6-5; clone_size: .; j_call: TRBJ1-1; d_call: .; cdr3_aa: CASSYGLKGLNTEAFF; cdr3_nt: TGTGCCAGCAGTTACGGGTTAAAGGGATTGAACACTGAAGCTTTCTTT
v_call: TRBV29-1; clone_size: .; j_call: TRBJ1-2; d_call: TRBD1; cdr3_aa: CSDAGDRGDGYTF; cdr3_nt: TGCAGCGACGCCGGGGACAGGGGTGATGGCTACACCTTC
v_call: TRBV11-2; clone_size: .; j_call: TRBJ2-3; d_call: TRBD2; cdr3_aa: CASSLGLAGDSDTQYF; cdr3_nt: TGTGCCAGCAGCTTAGGACTAGCGGGAGATTCAGATACGCAGTATTTT
v_call: TRBV25-1; clone_size: .; j_call: TRBJ1-2; d_call: TRBD1; cdr3_aa: CASSSWDRDGYTF; cdr3_nt: TGTGCCAGCAGCTCCTGGGACAGGGATGGCTACACCTTC
v_call: TRBV2; clone_size: .; j_call: TRBJ2-2; d_call: .; cdr3_aa: CASMATTNTGELFF; cdr3_nt: TGTGCCAGCATGGCTACCACGAACACCGGGGAGCTGTTTTTT
v_call: TRBV4-1; clone_size: .; j_call: TRBJ1-2; d_call: .; cdr3_aa: CASSQVGPSIIYGYTF; cdr3_nt: TGCGCCAGCAGCCAAGTAGGGCCCTCTATAATCTATGGCTACACCTTC
v_call: TRBV28; clone_size: .; j_call: TRBJ2-7; d_call: .; cdr3_aa: CASSLSIGGARTYEQYF; cdr3_nt: TGTGCCAGCAGTTTATCAATAGGGGGGGCTAGAACCTACGAGCAGTACTTC
v_call: TRBV7-8; clone_size: once; j_call: TRBJ1-5; d_call: .; cdr3_aa: CASSWALGDSNQPQHF; cdr3_nt: TGTGCCAGCAGCTGGGCTCTAGGAGACAGTAATCAGCCCCAGCATTTT
v_call: TRBV14; clone_size: .; j_call: TRBJ2-7; d_call: .; cdr3_aa: CASSMTGDGAEQYF; cdr3_nt: TGTGCCAGCAGCATGACGGGCGACGGCGCCGAGCAGTACTTC
v_call: TRBV5-5; clone_size: .; j_call: TRBJ2-7; d_call: .; cdr3_aa: CASSYVWAADEQYF; cdr3_nt: TGTGCCAGCAGCTACGTTTGGGCGGCAGACGAGCAGTACTTC
v_call: TRBV19; clone_size: .; j_call: TRBJ2-6; d_call: .; cdr3_aa: CASSQASGANVLTF; cdr3_nt: TGTGCCAGTAGTCAAGCCTCTGGGGCCAACGTCCTGACTTTC
v_call: TRBV28; clone_size: .; j_call: TRBJ1-3; d_call: TRBD1; cdr3_aa: CASSTGTEGNTIYF; cdr3_nt: TGTGCCTCCAGTACCGGGACAGAGGGAAACACCATATATTTT
v_call: TRBV13; clone_size: .; j_call: TRBJ2-1; d_call: .; cdr3_aa: CASSSETVGTEQFF; cdr3_nt: TGTGCCAGCAGCTCTGAGACCGTGGGGACCGAGCAGTTCTTC
v_call: TRBV27; clone_size: few; j_call: TRBJ2-7; d_call: .; cdr3_aa: CASRTRGAGEQYF; cdr3_nt: TGTGCCAGCAGGACTCGGGGGGCCGGCGAGCAGTACTTC
v_call: TRBV6-5; clone_size: .; j_call: TRBJ2-2; d_call: .; cdr3_aa: CASSYSITGELFF; cdr3_nt: TGTGCCAGCAGTTACAGTATCACCGGGGAGCTGTTTTTT
v_call: TRBV5-4; clone_size: .; j_call: TRBJ2-7; d_call: TRBD2; cdr3_aa: CASSITSGNYEQYF; cdr3_nt: TGTGCCAGCAGCATCACTAGCGGGAACTACGAGCAGTACTTC
v_call: TRBV5-6; clone_size: .; j_call: TRBJ1-1; d_call: .; cdr3_aa: CASSLSGYTEAFF; cdr3_nt: TGTGCCAGCAGCTTGTCAGGGTACACTGAAGCTTTCTTT
v_call: TRBV6-5; clone_size: .; j_call: TRBJ2-2; d_call: .; cdr3_aa: CASSPGTKPGELFF; cdr3_nt: TGTGCCAGCAGCCCCGGGACAAAGCCCGGGGAGCTGTTTTTT
v_call: TRBV2; clone_size: .; j_call: TRBJ2-2; d_call: .; cdr3_aa: CASSVLGENTGELVF; cdr3_nt: TGTGCCAGCAGTGTCTTAGGGGAAAACACCGGGGAGCTGGTTTTT
v_call: TRBV7-3; clone_size: few; j_call: TRBJ2-6; d_call: TRBD1; cdr3_aa: CASSLGQGASGANVLTF; cdr3_nt: TGTGCCAGCAGCTTAGGACAGGGGGCTTCTGGGGCCAACGTCCTGACTTTC
v_call: TRBV5-4; clone_size: .; j_call: TRBJ2-1; d_call: TRBD2; cdr3_aa: CASSLEEVSGRAREQFF; cdr3_nt: TGTGCCAGCAGCCTCGAGGAGGTGAGCGGGAGGGCCAGGGAGCAGTTCTTC
v_call: TRBV2; clone_size: .; j_call: TRBJ2-1; d_call: .; cdr3_aa: CASSEPANNEQFF; cdr3_nt: TGTGCCAGCAGTGAGCCAGCAAACAATGAGCAGTTCTTC
v_call: TRBV7-9; clone_size: .; j_call: TRBJ1-1; d_call: .; cdr3_aa: CASSAGTEAFF; cdr3_nt: TGTGCCAGCAGCGCAGGCACTGAAGCTTTCTTT
v_call: TRBV6-5; clone_size: .; j_call: TRBJ2-2; d_call: .; cdr3_aa: CASSADGNTGELFF; cdr3_nt: TGTGCCAGCAGTGCGGACGGAAACACCGGGGAGCTGTTTTTT
v_call: TRBV28; clone_size: .; j_call: TRBJ1-4; d_call: TRBD1; cdr3_aa: CASSPQGAWGEKLFF; cdr3_nt: TGTGCCAGCAGCCCACAGGGGGCGTGGGGTGAAAAACTGTTTTTT
v_call: TRBV11-3; clone_size: .; j_call: TRBJ1-1; d_call: .; cdr3_aa: CASSLVGGAEAFF; cdr3_nt: TGTGCCAGCAGCTTAGTCGGGGGTGCTGAAGCTTTCTTT
v_call: TRBV28; clone_size: .; j_call: TRBJ2-1; d_call: .; cdr3_aa: CASSPDAKDEQFF; cdr3_nt: TGTGCCAGCAGTCCCGACGCGAAGGATGAGCAGTTCTTC
v_call: TRBV7-9; clone_size: .; j_call: TRBJ2-3; d_call: .; cdr3_aa: CASSPRESTDTQYF; cdr3_nt: TGTGCCAGCAGCCCCCGGGAGTCCACAGATACGCAGTATTTT
v_call: TRBV5-1; clone_size: .; j_call: TRBJ2-7; d_call: TRBD2; cdr3_aa: CASSLKAGANEQYF; cdr3_nt: TGCGCCAGCAGCTTGAAAGCGGGGGCCAACGAGCAGTACTTC
v_call: TRBV6-5; clone_size: .; j_call: TRBJ1-1; d_call: .; cdr3_aa: CASSYSSGGRTEAFF; cdr3_nt: TGTGCCAGCAGTTACTCGAGCGGGGGGAGGACTGAAGCTTTCTTT
v_call: TRBV5-6; clone_size: once; j_call: TRBJ1-1; d_call: .; cdr3_aa: CASSLHGNGFTEAFF; cdr3_nt: TGTGCCAGCAGCTTACATGGAAATGGGTTCACTGAAGCTTTCTTT
v_call: TRBV13; clone_size: .; j_call: TRBJ2-3; d_call: .; cdr3_aa: CASSSGTQPEYF; cdr3_nt: TGTGCCAGCAGCTCCGGGACTCAACCCGAGTATTTT
v_call: TRBV6-6; clone_size: .; j_call: TRBJ1-1; d_call: .; cdr3_aa: CASSYSIAGAFF; cdr3_nt: TGTGCCAGCAGTTACTCGATCGCCGGAGCTTTCTTT